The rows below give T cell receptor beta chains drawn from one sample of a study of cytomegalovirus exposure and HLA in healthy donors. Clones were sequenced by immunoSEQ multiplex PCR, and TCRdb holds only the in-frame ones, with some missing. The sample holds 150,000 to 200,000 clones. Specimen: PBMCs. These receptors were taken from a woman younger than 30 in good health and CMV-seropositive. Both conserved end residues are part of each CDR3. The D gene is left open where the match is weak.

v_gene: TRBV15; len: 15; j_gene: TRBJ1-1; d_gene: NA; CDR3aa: CATSRDRGGSTEAFF; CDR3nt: TGTGCCACCAGCAGAGATAGGGGGGGCAGCACTGAAGCTTTCTTT
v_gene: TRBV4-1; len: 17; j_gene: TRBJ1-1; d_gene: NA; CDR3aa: CASSSMAGREGNTEAFF; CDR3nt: TGCGCCAGCTCCTCAATGGCAGGGAGGGAAGGAAACACTGAAGCTTTCTTT
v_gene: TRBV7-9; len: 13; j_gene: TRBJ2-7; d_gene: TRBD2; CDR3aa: CASSPAGGYEQYF; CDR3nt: TGTGCCAGCAGCCCCGCCGGGGGGTACGAGCAGTACTTC
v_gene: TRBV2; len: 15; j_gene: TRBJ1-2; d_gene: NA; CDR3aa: CASSLYDSSNYGYTF; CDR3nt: TGTGCCAGCAGTTTATATGACAGTTCTAACTATGGCTACACCTTC
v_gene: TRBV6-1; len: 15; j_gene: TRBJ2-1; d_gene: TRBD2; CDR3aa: CASSTSGRSQNEQFF; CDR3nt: TGTGCCAGCAGTACTAGCGGGAGGTCCCAAAATGAGCAGTTCTTC
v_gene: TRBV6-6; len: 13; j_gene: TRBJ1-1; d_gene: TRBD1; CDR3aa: CASSSTGVTEAFF; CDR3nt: TGTGCCAGCAGTAGTACAGGGGTCACTGAAGCTTTCTTT
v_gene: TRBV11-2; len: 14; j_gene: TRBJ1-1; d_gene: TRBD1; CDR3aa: CASRSGQINTEAFF; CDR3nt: TGTGCCAGCAGATCGGGACAGATAAACACTGAAGCTTTCTTT
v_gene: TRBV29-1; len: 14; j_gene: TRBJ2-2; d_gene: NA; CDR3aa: CSVARGGGAGELFF; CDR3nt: TGCAGCGTTGCGAGGGGAGGTGGAGCCGGGGAGCTGTTTTTT
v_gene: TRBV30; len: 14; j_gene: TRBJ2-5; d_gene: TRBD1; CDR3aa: CAWSGTGDQQTQYF; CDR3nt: TGTGCCTGGAGCGGGACAGGAGATCAACAGACCCAGTACTTC
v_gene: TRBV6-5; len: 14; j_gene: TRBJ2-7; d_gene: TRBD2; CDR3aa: CASRLVAGDYEQYF; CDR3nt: TGTGCCAGCAGACTGGTAGCGGGAGACTACGAGCAGTACTTC
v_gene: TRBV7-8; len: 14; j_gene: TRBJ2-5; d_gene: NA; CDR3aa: CASILTGTRETQYF; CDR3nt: TGTGCCAGCATCCTCACGGGCACTAGGGAGACCCAGTACTTC